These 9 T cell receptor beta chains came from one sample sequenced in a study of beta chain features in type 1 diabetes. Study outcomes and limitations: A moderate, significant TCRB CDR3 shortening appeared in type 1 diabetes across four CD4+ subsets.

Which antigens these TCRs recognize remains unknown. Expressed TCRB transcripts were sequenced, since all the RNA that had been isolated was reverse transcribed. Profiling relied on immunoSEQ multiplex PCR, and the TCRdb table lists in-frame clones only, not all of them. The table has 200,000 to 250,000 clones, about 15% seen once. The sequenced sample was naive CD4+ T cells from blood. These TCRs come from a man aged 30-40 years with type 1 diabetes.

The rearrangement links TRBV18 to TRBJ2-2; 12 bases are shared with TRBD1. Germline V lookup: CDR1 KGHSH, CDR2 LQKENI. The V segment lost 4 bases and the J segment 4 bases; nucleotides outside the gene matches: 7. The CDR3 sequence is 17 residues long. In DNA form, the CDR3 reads TGTGCCAGCTCACACGGGACAGGGGGCGCCGCCACCGGGGAGCTGTTTTTT. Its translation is CASSHGTGGAATGELFF.

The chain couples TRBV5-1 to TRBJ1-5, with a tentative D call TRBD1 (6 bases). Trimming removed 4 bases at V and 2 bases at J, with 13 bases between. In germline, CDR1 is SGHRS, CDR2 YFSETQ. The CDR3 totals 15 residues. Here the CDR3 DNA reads TGCGCCAGCAGCCCCGGACAGTCGGGCAATCAGCCCCAGCATTTT. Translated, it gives CASSPGQSGNQPQHF.

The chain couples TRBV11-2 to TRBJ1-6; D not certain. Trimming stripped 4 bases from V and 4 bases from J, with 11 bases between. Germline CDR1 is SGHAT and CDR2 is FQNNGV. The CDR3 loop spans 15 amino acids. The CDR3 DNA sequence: TGTGCCAGCAGCTCCCGTGCAGATTATAATTCACCCCTCCACTTT. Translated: CASSSRADYNSPLHF. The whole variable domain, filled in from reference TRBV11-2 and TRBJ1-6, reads EAGVAQSPRYKIIEKRQSVAFWCNPISGHATLYWYQQILGQGPKLLIQFQNNGVVDDSQLPKDRFSAERLKGVDSTLKIQPAKLEDSAVYLCASSSRADYNSPLHFGNGTRLTVT.

The chain's CDR3 is CASMSLLSNIQYF. DNA for the CDR3: TGTGCCAGTATGAGCTTGTTGTCGAACATTCAGTACTTC. This rearrangement joins TRBV19 to TRBJ2-4; no clear D gene. CDR1 and CDR2 (germline): LNHDA, SQIVND (reference sequence). Between the trimmed V and J ends, which lost 7 bases and 7 bases, there was a span of 14 bases. CDR3 size: 13 residues.

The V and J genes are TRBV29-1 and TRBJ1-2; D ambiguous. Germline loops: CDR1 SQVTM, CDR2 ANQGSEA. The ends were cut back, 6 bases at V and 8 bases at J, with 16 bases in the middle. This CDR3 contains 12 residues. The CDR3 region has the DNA TGCAGCGTGGAGGACCCACCGGGCGGCTACACCTTC. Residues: CSVEDPPGGYTF.

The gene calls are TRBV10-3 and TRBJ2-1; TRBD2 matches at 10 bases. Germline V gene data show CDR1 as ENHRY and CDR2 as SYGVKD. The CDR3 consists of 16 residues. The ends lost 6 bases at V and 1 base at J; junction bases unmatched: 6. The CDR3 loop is CAIRESSGSSYNEQFF. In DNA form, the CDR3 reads TGTGCCATCAGGGAATCTAGCGGGAGTTCCTACAATGAGCAGTTCTTC.

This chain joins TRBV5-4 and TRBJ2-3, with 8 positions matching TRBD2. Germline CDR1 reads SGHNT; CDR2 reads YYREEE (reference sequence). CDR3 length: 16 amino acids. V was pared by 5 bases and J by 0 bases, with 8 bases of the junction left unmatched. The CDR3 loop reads CASSTGGGHSTDTQYF. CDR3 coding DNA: TGTGCCAGCAGTACCGGCGGGGGGCATAGCACAGATACGCAGTATTTT.

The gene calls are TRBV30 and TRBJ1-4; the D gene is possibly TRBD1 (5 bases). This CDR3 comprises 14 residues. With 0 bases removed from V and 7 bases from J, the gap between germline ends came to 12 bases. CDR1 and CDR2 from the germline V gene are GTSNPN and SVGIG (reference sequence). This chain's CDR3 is CAWSVGGFGEKLFF. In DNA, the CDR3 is TGTGCCTGGAGTGTTGGGGGGTTTGGTGAAAAACTGTTTTTT.

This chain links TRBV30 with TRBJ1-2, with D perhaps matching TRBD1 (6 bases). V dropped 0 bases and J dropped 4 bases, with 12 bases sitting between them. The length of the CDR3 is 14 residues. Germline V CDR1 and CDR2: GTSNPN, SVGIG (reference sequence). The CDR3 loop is CAWSVQGSAYGYTF. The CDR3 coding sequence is TGTGCCTGGAGTGTACAGGGATCGGCCTATGGCTACACCTTC.